A selection of T cell receptor beta chains follows, all from one sample in a study of blood T cell repertoires in COVID-19. Method: immunoSEQ multiplex PCR; TCRdb's copy keeps in-frame clones and lacks some. This table has just over 150,000 clones, 84% appearing once. The sample consisted of peripheral blood. The receptors come from a woman aged 50 to 60 with acute or convalescent COVID-19. The CDR3 runs from the conserved cysteine through the conserved F or W. Fields, in order: CDR3 protein, CDR3 DNA, clone size, J gene, V gene, D gene. D genes are given only for firm matches. Not all rows give a size; the values are once, few, many and, for expanded clones, a class.

CDR3: CATQGASSYEQYF
DNA: TGTGCCACCCAGGGGGCTAGCTCCTACGAGCAGTACTTC
size: -
J: TRBJ2-7
V: TRBV10-3
D: TRBD1

CDR3: CASSVVGGYTDTQYF
DNA: TGTGCCAGCAGCGTAGTTGGCGGGTACACAGATACGCAGTATTTT
size: -
J: TRBJ2-3
V: TRBV9
D: -

CDR3: CASSLPVNEQFF
DNA: TGTGCCAGCAGCCTGCCAGTCAATGAGCAGTTCTTC
size: -
J: TRBJ2-1
V: TRBV7-9
D: -

CDR3: CASSPVLGQNTEAFF
DNA: TGTGCCAGCAGCCCCGTTCTTGGACAGAACACTGAAGCTTTCTTT
size: once
J: TRBJ1-1
V: TRBV13
D: -

CDR3: CASSDRGYGYTF
DNA: TGTGCCAGCAGTGACAGGGGCTATGGCTACACCTTC
size: -
J: TRBJ1-2
V: TRBV6-6
D: TRBD1

CDR3: CASSPVGNIQYF
DNA: TGTGCCAGCAGCCCAGTGGGCAACATTCAGTACTTC
size: -
J: TRBJ2-4
V: TRBV12-3/TRBV12-4
D: -

CDR3: CASTPGLAGNTDTQYF
DNA: TGTGCCAGCACCCCCGGGTTAGCGGGAAACACAGATACGCAGTATTTT
size: -
J: TRBJ2-3
V: TRBV6-2/TRBV6-3
D: TRBD2

CDR3: CASSWGQGTQPQHF
DNA: TGTGCCAGCAGCTGGGGACAGGGAACTCAGCCCCAGCATTTT
size: -
J: TRBJ1-5
V: TRBV5-6
D: TRBD1

CDR3: CASSLLGLPTGELFF
DNA: TGTGCCAGCAGCTTACTGGGACTTCCCACCGGGGAGCTGTTTTTT
size: few
J: TRBJ2-2
V: TRBV7-2
D: -

CDR3: CASSFGEKAFF
DNA: TGTGCCAGCAGCTTTGGGGAGAAAGCTTTCTTT
size: -
J: TRBJ1-1
V: TRBV11-2
D: -

CDR3: CASSLGQYSNQPQHF
DNA: TGTGCCAGCAGCTTGGGACAGTATAGCAATCAGCCCCAGCATTTT
size: few
J: TRBJ1-5
V: TRBV5-6
D: -

CDR3: CASSLGQFGSPLHF
DNA: TGTGCCAGCAGCTTAGGACAATTTGGCTCACCCCTCCACTTT
size: -
J: TRBJ1-6
V: TRBV7-9
D: -

CDR3: CASSERQGGQPQHF
DNA: TGTGCCAGCAGTGAAAGGCAGGGAGGTCAGCCCCAGCATTTT
size: -
J: TRBJ1-5
V: TRBV2
D: -

CDR3: CASSGPGTGELFF
DNA: TGTGCCAGCAGTGGACCAGGGACCGGGGAGCTGTTTTTT
size: -
J: TRBJ2-2
V: TRBV2
D: -

CDR3: CASSPYSYNEQFF
DNA: TGTGCCAGCTCACCATACTCCTACAATGAGCAGTTCTTC
size: -
J: TRBJ2-1
V: TRBV18
D: -

CDR3: CASSLGGYREKLFF
DNA: TGTGCCAGCAGCTTAGGGGGATACAGGGAAAAACTGTTTTTT
size: -
J: TRBJ1-4
V: TRBV7-2
D: -

CDR3: CASGNREQPQHF
DNA: TGTGCCAGCGGAAACAGGGAACAGCCCCAGCATTTT
size: -
J: TRBJ1-5
V: TRBV27
D: -

CDR3: CAIRLGGSSDTQYF
DNA: TGTGCCATTAGGCTGGGCGGGAGTTCAGATACGCAGTATTTT
size: -
J: TRBJ2-3
V: TRBV10-3
D: TRBD2

CDR3: CASSYGYRGVDYGYTF
DNA: TGTGCCAGCAGTTATGGCTACAGGGGGGTAGACTATGGCTACACCTTC
size: -
J: TRBJ1-2
V: TRBV6-6
D: TRBD1

CDR3: CASSLQGVGMYYTF
DNA: TGTGCCAGCAGCCTCCAGGGGGTAGGGATGTACTACACCTTC
size: -
J: TRBJ1-2
V: TRBV28
D: TRBD1

CDR3: CASSGTGWSYNEQFF
DNA: TGTGCCAGCAGTGGGACAGGGTGGTCCTACAATGAGCAGTTCTTC
size: -
J: TRBJ2-1
V: TRBV2
D: TRBD1

CDR3: CASSSSGKLFF
DNA: TGTGCCAGCAGCTCCTCCGGAAAACTGTTTTTT
size: -
J: TRBJ1-4
V: TRBV5-4
D: -

CDR3: CAVDVGAGDQETQYF
DNA: TGTGCCGTCGATGTGGGTGCGGGAGACCAAGAGACCCAGTACTTC
size: -
J: TRBJ2-5
V: TRBV24-1
D: TRBD2

CDR3: CASSPRDRGDYGYTF
DNA: TGTGCCAGCTCACCCCGGGACAGAGGGGACTATGGCTACACCTTC
size: -
J: TRBJ1-2
V: TRBV18
D: TRBD1

CDR3: CASSPRQGFSYTF
DNA: TGTGCCAGCAGCCCACGACAGGGTTTTAGCTACACCTTC
size: -
J: TRBJ1-2
V: TRBV7-2
D: TRBD1

CDR3: CASSSGTLLYEQYF
DNA: TGTGCCAGCAGCTCCGGGACACTCCTATACGAGCAGTACTTC
size: -
J: TRBJ2-7
V: TRBV7-2
D: -

CDR3: CASSRTGQPPREQYF
DNA: TGTGCCAGTAGTCGTACAGGGCAGCCTCCTAGGGAGCAGTACTTC
size: -
J: TRBJ2-7
V: TRBV19
D: -

CDR3: CASTLGPGRVGGYTF
DNA: TGTGCCAGCACCCTCGGACCGGGCAGGGTAGGTGGCTACACCTTC
size: -
J: TRBJ1-2
V: TRBV28
D: -

CDR3: CATKRTGSYYGYTF
DNA: TGTGCCACCAAGAGGACAGGGTCGTACTATGGCTACACCTTC
size: -
J: TRBJ1-2
V: TRBV6-5
D: TRBD1

CDR3: CASSIGWTGRATNEKLFF
DNA: TGTGCCAGTAGTATTGGCTGGACAGGCCGAGCAACTAATGAAAAACTGTTTTTT
size: -
J: TRBJ1-4
V: TRBV19
D: TRBD1

CDR3: CASSLGGTPPYEQYF
DNA: TGCGCCAGCAGCTTGGGCGGGACCCCCCCCTACGAGCAGTACTTC
size: -
J: TRBJ2-7
V: TRBV5-1
D: -

CDR3: CASSSLAASGNTIYF
DNA: TGTGCCAGCAGTTCTTTAGCAGCCTCTGGAAACACCATATATTTT
size: -
J: TRBJ1-3
V: TRBV28
D: -

CDR3: CASSTTGEGTQYF
DNA: TGTGCCAGCTCAACGACAGGGGAGGGGACCCAGTACTTC
size: -
J: TRBJ2-5
V: TRBV18
D: -

CDR3: CATAEDYSNQPQHF
DNA: TGTGCCACAGCGGAGGATTATAGCAATCAGCCCCAGCATTTT
size: -
J: TRBJ1-5
V: TRBV15
D: -

CDR3: CASSEGRAGGDNEQFF
DNA: TGTGCCAGCAGTGAAGGGCGAGCGGGAGGGGACAATGAGCAGTTCTTC
size: -
J: TRBJ2-1
V: TRBV2
D: TRBD2

CDR3: CASSYYYLAGTNTGELFF
DNA: TGTGCCAGCAGTTATTATTACCTAGCGGGGACGAACACCGGGGAGCTGTTTTTT
size: -
J: TRBJ2-2
V: TRBV6-2/TRBV6-3
D: TRBD2

CDR3: CASSFGEGGFYTQYF
DNA: TGTGCCAGCAGCTTCGGGGAAGGGGGTTTTTATACGCAGTATTTT
size: -
J: TRBJ2-3
V: TRBV7-2
D: -

CDR3: CASSYGGKSYEQYF
DNA: TGTGCCAGCAGTTACGGCGGGAAGTCGTACGAGCAGTACTTC
size: -
J: TRBJ2-7
V: TRBV6-2/TRBV6-3
D: -

CDR3: CSVERSGTGGMNTEAFF
DNA: TGCAGCGTTGAAAGATCCGGGACAGGGGGGATGAACACTGAAGCTTTCTTT
size: -
J: TRBJ1-1
V: TRBV29-1
D: TRBD1